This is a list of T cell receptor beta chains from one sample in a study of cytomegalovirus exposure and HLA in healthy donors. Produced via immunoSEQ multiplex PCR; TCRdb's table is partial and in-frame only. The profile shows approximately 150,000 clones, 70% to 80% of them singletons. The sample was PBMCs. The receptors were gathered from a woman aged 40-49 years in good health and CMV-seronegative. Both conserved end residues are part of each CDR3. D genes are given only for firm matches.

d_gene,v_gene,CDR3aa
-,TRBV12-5,CASGFPLERQSQYF
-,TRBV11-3,CASRRSGASTDTQYF
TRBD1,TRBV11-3,CASSLDRVYGYTF
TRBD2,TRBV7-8,CASSFRLAGFSEQFF
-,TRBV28,CASSLRDGRLANEQFF
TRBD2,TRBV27,CASSLTGGPGETQYF
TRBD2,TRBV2,CAGGSGGSYEQYF
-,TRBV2,CASSTERDTQYF
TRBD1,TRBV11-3,CASSLDDRGDTEAFF
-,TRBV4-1,CASSHEQGSGANVLTF
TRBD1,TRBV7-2,CASSRGQTYGYTF
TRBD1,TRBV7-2,CASSLGAGGKGNEQFF
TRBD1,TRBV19,CASSLNPGQSYEQYF
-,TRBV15,CATSRGMTGYNEQFF
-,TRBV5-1,CASSFSFTNTGELFF
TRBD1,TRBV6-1,CASSDRDSRGSYNEQFF
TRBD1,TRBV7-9,CASSLLGQGYEQYF
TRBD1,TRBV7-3,CASSLLGRGYEQYF